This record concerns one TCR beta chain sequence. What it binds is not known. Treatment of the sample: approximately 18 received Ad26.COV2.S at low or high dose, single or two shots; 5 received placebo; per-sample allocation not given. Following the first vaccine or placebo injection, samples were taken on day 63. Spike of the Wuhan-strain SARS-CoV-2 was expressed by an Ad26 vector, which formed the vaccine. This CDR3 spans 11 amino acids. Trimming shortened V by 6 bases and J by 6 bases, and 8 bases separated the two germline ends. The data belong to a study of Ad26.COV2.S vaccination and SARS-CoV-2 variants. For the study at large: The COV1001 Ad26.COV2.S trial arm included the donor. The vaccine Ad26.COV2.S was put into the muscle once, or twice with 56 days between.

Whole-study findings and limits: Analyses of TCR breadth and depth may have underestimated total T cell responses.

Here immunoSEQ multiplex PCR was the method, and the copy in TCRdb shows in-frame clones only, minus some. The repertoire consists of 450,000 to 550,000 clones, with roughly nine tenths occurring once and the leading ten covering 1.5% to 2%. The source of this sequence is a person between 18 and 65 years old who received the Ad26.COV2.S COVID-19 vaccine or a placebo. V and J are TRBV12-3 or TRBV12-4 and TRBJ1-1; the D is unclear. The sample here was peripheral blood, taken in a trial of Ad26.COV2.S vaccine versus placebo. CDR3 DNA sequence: TGTGCCAGCAGCCATCGCGCTGAAGCTTTCTTT. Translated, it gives CASSHRAEAFF.